The entry below describes one T cell receptor (beta chain). Its antigen is unknown. TCRdb re-analyzed the 5' RACE reads; it lists each CDR3 protein once, without DNA. This sample contains about 380,000 distinct CDR3 sequences. The data originate from a study of monozygotic twins with inflammatory bowel disease. Notes on the study in general: Researchers were unable to tell different T cell subtypes apart. Limited power may explain why concordant and discordant twins showed no difference in repertoire similarity.

This CDR3 contains 13 residues. Germline lookup yields CDR1 LGHDT and CDR2 YNNKEL (reference sequence). Material: blood. The V gene is TRBV3-1, the J gene TRBJ2-5; with no DNA, the TCRdb D assignment of TRBD1 cannot be verified. The sequence was obtained from a human donor with ulcerative colitis or Crohn's disease, or a healthy co-twin of an affected twin (not recorded which). CDR3 in amino acids: CASKRTVEETQYF.